This TCR beta chain was obtained from a study of human T cells and chemical hapten exposure. Overall study findings and caveats: It was expanded TCRs that formed significantly more large CDR3 similarity clusters than controls did.

In the source study's methods: Samples ranged from roughly 23,224 to 690,600 TCRs, with a median of 95,638. Each CDR3 protein is one row after TCRdb ran MiXCR on the RACE reads. The V and J calls, along with clone size, are taken from TCRdb and not from the paper's own processing. The table lists approximately 400,000 distinct CDR3 sequences, more than 4.5% of them singletons, with 2% to 2.5% in the top ten. CDR1 and CDR2 (germline): LNHDA, SQIVND (reference sequence). The germline V and J ends were trimmed by 7 bases and 0 bases, with 13 bases remaining between them. The CDR3 loop spans 15 amino acids. Time point in this sample: patch test 1, 2 weeks after DPC sensitization. Treatment meaning: therapeutic diphenylcyclopropenone sensitization with weekly scalp DPC. At least ten counts were recorded for this clonotype. Its antigen is currently unknown.

The chain recombines TRBV19 with TRBJ1-5; D gene uncertain. The material was whole blood, obtained in connection with sensitization to the hapten diphenylcyclopropenone (DPC). This receptor was taken from a woman in her 50s with alopecia areata. Some clones in this sample may be carry-over from other donors' samples. The CDR3 DNA reads as TGTGCCAGTACTTTGGGGTCCCCTAGCAATCAGCCCCAGCATTTT. Translation gives CASTLGSPSNQPQHF.